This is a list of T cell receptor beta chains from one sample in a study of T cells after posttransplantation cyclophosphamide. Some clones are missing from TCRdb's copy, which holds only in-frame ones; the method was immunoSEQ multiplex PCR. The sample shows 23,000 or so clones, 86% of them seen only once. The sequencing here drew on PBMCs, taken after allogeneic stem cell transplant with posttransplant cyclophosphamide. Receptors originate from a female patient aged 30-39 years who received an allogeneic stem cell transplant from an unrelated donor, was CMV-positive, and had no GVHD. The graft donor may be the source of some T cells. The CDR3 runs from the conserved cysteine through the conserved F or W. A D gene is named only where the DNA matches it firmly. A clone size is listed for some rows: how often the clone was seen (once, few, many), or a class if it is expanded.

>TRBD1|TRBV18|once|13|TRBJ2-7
CASSPGQGNEQYF
TGTGCCAGCTCACCGGGACAGGGTAACGAGCAGTACTTC
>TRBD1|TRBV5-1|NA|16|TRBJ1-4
CASSLSTGGGNEKLFF
TGCGCCAGCAGCTTGTCAACAGGGGGAGGTAATGAAAAACTGTTTTTT
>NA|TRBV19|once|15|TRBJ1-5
CASSILQGRNQPQHF
TGTGCCAGTAGTATACTTCAAGGGAGGAATCAGCCCCAGCATTTT
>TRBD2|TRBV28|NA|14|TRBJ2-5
CASSLLAGQETQYF
TGTGCCAGCAGTTTGCTAGCGGGGCAAGAGACCCAGTACTTC
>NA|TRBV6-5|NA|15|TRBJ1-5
CASSPTSRGRQAQHF
TGTGCCAGCAGTCCGACCTCTCGGGGTAGGCAAGCCCAGCATTTT
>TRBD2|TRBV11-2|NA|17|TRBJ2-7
CASSTGTSGDNPYEQYF
TGTGCCAGCAGCACTGGGACTAGCGGCGATAACCCCTACGAGCAGTACTTC
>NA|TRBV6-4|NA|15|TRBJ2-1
CASSPRGSSYNEQFF
TGTGCCAGCAGTCCCCGGGGGAGCTCCTACAATGAGCAGTTCTTC
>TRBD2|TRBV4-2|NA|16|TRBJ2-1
CASSQNPSGGPNEQFF
TGTGCCAGCAGCCAAAACCCTAGCGGGGGGCCCAATGAGCAGTTCTTC
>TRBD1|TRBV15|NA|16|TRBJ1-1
CATNLGTGGSNTEAFF
TGTGCCACCAACTTAGGGACAGGGGGCTCGAACACTGAAGCTTTCTTT
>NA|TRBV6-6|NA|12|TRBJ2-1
CASCPLGHEQFF
TGTGCCAGCTGCCCTTTGGGGCATGAGCAGTTCTTC
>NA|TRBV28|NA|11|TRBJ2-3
CASSTTDTQYF
TGTGCCAGCAGCACAACAGATACGCAGTATTTT
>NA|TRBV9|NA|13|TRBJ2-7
CASSPGSSYEQYF
TGTGCCAGCAGCCCCGGGTCCTCCTACGAGCAGTACTTC
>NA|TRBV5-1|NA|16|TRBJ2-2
CASSSLPGGNTGELFF
TGCGCCAGCAGCTCTCTTCCGGGGGGCAACACCGGGGAGCTGTTTTTT
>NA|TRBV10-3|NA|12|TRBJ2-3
CAIRGTEGTQYF
TGTGCCATCAGGGGGACTGAAGGTACGCAGTATTTT
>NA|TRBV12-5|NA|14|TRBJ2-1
CASGLSQTYNEQFF
TGTGCTAGTGGTTTGTCACAGACCTACAATGAGCAGTTCTTC
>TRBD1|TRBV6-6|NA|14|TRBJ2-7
CASSPGTGKYEQYF
TGTGCCAGCAGCCCTGGGACAGGCAAGTACGAGCAGTACTTC
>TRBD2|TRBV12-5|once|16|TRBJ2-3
CASGWTSSDCTDTQYF
TGTGCTAGTGGTTGGACTAGCTCGGACTGCACAGATACGCAGTATTTT
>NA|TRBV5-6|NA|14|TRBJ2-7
CASSLVATSYEQYF
TGTGCCAGCAGCTTGGTAGCGACAAGCTACGAGCAGTACTTC
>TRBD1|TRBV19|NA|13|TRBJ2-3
CASSIGQETTQYF
TGTGCCAGTAGTATTGGACAGGAGACTACGCAGTATTTT
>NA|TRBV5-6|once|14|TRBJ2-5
CASSLGRGQETQYF
TGTGCCAGCAGCTTGGGCAGGGGCCAAGAGACCCAGTACTTC
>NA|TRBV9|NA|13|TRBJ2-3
CASSVASEYTQYF
TGTGCCAGCAGCGTGGCTAGCGAGTATACGCAGTATTTT
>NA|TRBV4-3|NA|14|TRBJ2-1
CASSQTGTYNEQFF
TGCGCCAGCAGCCAAACAGGGACCTACAATGAGCAGTTCTTC
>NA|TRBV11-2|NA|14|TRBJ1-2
CASSPPGRASGYTF
TGTGCCAGCAGCCCCCCTGGCAGGGCTAGTGGCTACACCTTC
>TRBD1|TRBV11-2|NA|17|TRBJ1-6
CASSLDRHRGYNSPLHF
TGTGCCAGCAGCTTAGATCGTCACAGGGGATATAATTCACCCCTCCACTTT
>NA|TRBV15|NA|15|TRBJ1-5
CATKTTDYSNQPQHF
TGTGCCACCAAAACGACTGATTATAGCAATCAGCCCCAGCATTTT
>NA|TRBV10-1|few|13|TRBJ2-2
CASNRQATGELFF
TGCGCCAGCAATCGACAGGCCACCGGGGAGCTGTTTTTT
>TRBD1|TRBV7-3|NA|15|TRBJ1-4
CASSLTGQGDEKLFF
TGTGCCAGCAGCTTAACCGGACAGGGGGATGAAAAACTGTTTTTT
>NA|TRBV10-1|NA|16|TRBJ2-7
CASSESWGPSSYEQYF
TGCGCCAGCAGTGAGTCATGGGGCCCGAGCTCCTACGAGCAGTACTTC
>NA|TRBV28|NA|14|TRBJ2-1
CASTPRRPYNEQFF
TGTGCCAGCACCCCAAGGAGGCCCTACAATGAGCAGTTCTTC
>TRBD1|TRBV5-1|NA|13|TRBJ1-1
CASSLGTGGEAFF
TGCGCCAGCAGCTTGGGGACAGGGGGCGAAGCTTTCTTT
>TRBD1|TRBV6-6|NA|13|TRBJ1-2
CASSRLGTEKNTF
TGTGCCAGCAGTCGCCTAGGGACAGAGAAGAACACCTTC
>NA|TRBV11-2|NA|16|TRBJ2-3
CASSLGGGATRNTQYF
TGTGCCAGCAGCCTGGGAGGGGGGGCCACAAGGAATACGCAGTATTTT
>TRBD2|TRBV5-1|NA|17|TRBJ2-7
CASSLTSGGSVYYEQYF
TGCGCCAGCAGCTTGACTAGCGGGGGGTCGGTTTACTACGAGCAGTACTTC
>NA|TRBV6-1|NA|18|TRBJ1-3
CASSDRGPRLLSGNTIYF
TGTGCCAGCAGTGACAGGGGACCCCGACTCCTCTCCGGAAACACCATATATTTT
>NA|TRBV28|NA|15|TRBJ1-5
CASRLETARNQPQHF
TGTGCCAGCAGACTCGAGACAGCCCGCAATCAGCCCCAGCATTTT
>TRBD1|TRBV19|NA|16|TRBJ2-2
CASSIHRGQGTGELFF
TGCGCCAGTAGTATTCACAGGGGGCAGGGGACCGGGGAGCTGTTTTTT
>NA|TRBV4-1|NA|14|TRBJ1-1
CASSQDRADTEAFF
TGCGCCAGCAGCCAAGATCGCGCGGACACTGAAGCTTTCTTT
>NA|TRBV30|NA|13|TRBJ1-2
CAWQGGQLYGYTF
TGTGCCTGGCAGGGTGGACAGCTCTATGGCTACACCTTC
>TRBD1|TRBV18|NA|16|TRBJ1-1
CASSPFKDRQNTEAFF
TGTGCCAGCTCACCCTTTAAGGACAGGCAAAACACTGAAGCTTTCTTT
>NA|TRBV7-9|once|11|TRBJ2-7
CASSPGFEQYF
TGTGCTAGCAGCCCGGGGTTCGAGCAGTACTTC
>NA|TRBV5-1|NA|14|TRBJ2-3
CASSLGQRTDTQYF
TGCGCCAGCAGCTTGGGACAACGCACAGATACGCAGTATTTT
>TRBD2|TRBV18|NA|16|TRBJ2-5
CASSPPGVAGKETQYF
TGTGCCAGCTCACCACCAGGGGTAGCGGGGAAAGAGACCCAGTACTTC